Shown below are 30 T cell receptor beta chains from a single sample sequenced in a study of T cell changes during pregnancy in multiple sclerosis. The protocol was immunoSEQ multiplex PCR, while the TCRdb copy is restricted to in-frame clones and leaves out a portion. Among 68,000 or so clones listed, around 90% were seen once. The sequenced sample was peripheral blood, obtained in the second trimester of pregnancy. These receptors came from a female donor in good health, enrolled as a control in a pregnancy study.

This clone was detected once. This chain joins TRBV10-2 and TRBJ2-1, with 12 nucleotides matching TRBD2. The germline V gene has CDR1 WSHSY and CDR2 SAAADI. The CDR3 is made up of 15 amino acids. J gave up 4 bases and V 8 bases, and 6 bases lay outside the gene matches. CDR3 DNA sequence: TGCGCCAGCGCCCCTCTAGCGGGAGGGTACAATGAGCAGTTCTTC. It is translated as CASAPLAGGYNEQFF.

A note on this clone: A read error may account for a junction end that differs from germline. The genes are TRBV28 and TRBJ1-2; 9 positions agree with TRBD1. This CDR3 comprises 19 residues. Per germline, CDR1 MDHEN and CDR2 SYDVKM. In nucleotides, the CDR3 is TGTGCCAGCAGTCCCCGGGGCGCGGGACAGGGAAACTATGGCTACACCCCCCCCTTC. Translation gives CASSPRGAGQGNYGYTPPF.

The chain couples TRBV27 to TRBJ2-7, with 9 bases matching TRBD2. CDR3 length: 13 residues. The germline V gene encodes CDR1 MNHEY and CDR2 SMNVEV (reference sequence). The J segment lost 7 bases and the V segment lost 8 bases, leaving 9 bases of the junction unmatched. The CDR3 sequence: CASWASGTREQYF. The CDR3 DNA reads as TGTGCCAGCTGGGCTAGCGGGACGCGAGAGCAGTACTTC.

This clone was seen only once. V is TRBV5-6 and J is TRBJ2-3, with a possible D match to TRBD1 (6 bases). Trimming left V 4 bases short and J 3 bases short, with 15 bases between. Germline V gives CDR1 SGHDT, CDR2 YYEEEE. This CDR3 region has 15 residues. CDR3 region: CASSVTTGQTDTQYF. The CDR3, as DNA: TGTGCCAGCAGCGTGACCACAGGGCAAACAGATACGCAGTATTTT.

The chain is built from TRBV20-1 and TRBJ2-7, with no clear D. The CDR3 is made up of 11 amino acids. CDR1 is DFQATT and CDR2 is SNEGSKA in the germline V gene (reference sequence). Trimming cost V 5 bases and J 4 bases, with 9 bases left between them. DNA of the CDR3: TGCAGTGCTGCTACGCAATACGAGCAGTACTTC. Translated, it gives CSAATQYEQYF.

This sequence joins TRBV4-1 and TRBJ2-7, with D tentatively TRBD2 (6 bases). There are 13 residues in the CDR3. V dropped 0 bases and J dropped 4 bases, with 7 bases sitting between them. Germline loops: CDR1 MGHRA, CDR2 YSYEKL. The CDR3 sequence: CASSQDAGYEQYF. In nucleotides, the CDR3 is TGCGCCAGCAGCCAAGACGCGGGATACGAGCAGTACTTC.

This clone was recorded once. The V gene is TRBV11-2, the J gene TRBJ1-2; TRBD1 matches at 9 bases. V lost 5 bases and J lost 0; bases outside the gene matches: 4. Germline V gene data show CDR1 as SGHAT and CDR2 as FQNNGV. The CDR3 sequence is 15 residues long. The CDR3 spells CASSPRQGANYGYTF. The CDR3 DNA reads TGTGCCAGCAGCCCCCGACAGGGGGCTAACTATGGCTACACCTTC.

The chain joins TRBV7-3 to TRBJ2-7; D is unclear. This CDR3 is built from 14 residues. V lost 5 bases to trimming and J lost 2 bases, with 13 bases between them. Germline CDR1 reads SGHTA; CDR2 reads FQGTGA. The CDR3 is CASSPAVGPYEQYF. Here the CDR3 DNA reads TGTGCCAGCAGCCCCGCAGTGGGCCCCTACGAGCAGTACTTC.

The chain links TRBV7-2 to TRBJ1-4, with D perhaps matching TRBD1 (5 bases). Germline values: CDR1 SGHTA, CDR2 FQGNSA. Deletions cut 3 bases from V and 5 bases from J, with 16 bases between. This CDR3 spans 16 amino acids. CDR3 sequence: CASSLGGGRSNEKLFF. The CDR3, as DNA: TGTGCCAGCAGCTTGGGCGGGGGACGGTCGAATGAAAAACTGTTTTTT.

The V gene is TRBV4-1, the J gene TRBJ2-5; D may be TRBD2 (5 bases). The CDR3 has 15 amino acids. The germline gives CDR1 MGHRA, CDR2 YSYEKL. With 2 bases removed from V and 3 bases from J, the gap between germline ends came to 13 bases. This CDR3 reads CASSQYGTREETQYF. CDR3 bases: TGCGCCAGCAGCCAATACGGTACTAGAGAAGAGACCCAGTACTTC.

The J gene is TRBJ2-7, the V gene TRBV9, with 7 bases identical to TRBD2. The V gene end was trimmed by 4 bases and the J gene end by 6 bases; junction bases not matched to a gene: 7. CDR1 is SGDLS, CDR2 YYNGEE, per germline. The CDR3 is 13 residues long. DNA of the CDR3: TGTGCCAGCAGCCCAACCCCGGGGGGCGAGCAGTACTTC. The encoded protein is CASSPTPGGEQYF.

V is TRBV6-5 and J is TRBJ1-5; no definite D call. Germline CDR1 reads MNHEY; CDR2 reads SVGAGI. CDR3 length equals 16 residues. Trimming removed 3 bases at V and 0 bases at J, with 12 bases between. The CDR3 spells CASSYYPRSSNQPQHF. The CDR3 DNA reads TGTGCCAGCAGTTATTATCCCAGGTCTAGCAATCAGCCCCAGCATTTT.

This sequence joins TRBV7-9 and TRBJ1-1; TRBD1 might be the D (5 bases). The CDR3 loop spans 14 amino acids. The V end was cut by 5 bases, the J end by 5 bases, with 15 bases between. Germline CDR1 is SEHNR and CDR2 is FQNEAQ (reference sequence). The CDR3 sequence is CASSLEIGGTEAFF. In nucleotides, the CDR3 is TGTGCCAGCAGCCTAGAAATCGGGGGAACTGAAGCTTTCTTT.

CDR3 nucleotide sequence: TGTGCCAGCAGTTTAAGCGGGGGTAACTATGGCTACACCTTC. This translates into CASSLSGGNYGYTF. The J gene is TRBJ1-2, the V gene TRBV27, with D tentatively TRBD1 (5 bases). The CDR3 spans 14 residues. Germline values: CDR1 MNHEY, CDR2 SMNVEV (reference sequence). Trimming stripped 2 bases from V and 1 base from J, with 8 bases between.

The chain couples TRBV5-1 to TRBJ2-7; 7 bases align to TRBD1. Germline V gene data show CDR1 as SGHRS and CDR2 as YFSETQ. Germline trimming cut 0 bases from V and 3 bases from J; bases unmatched to any gene: 3. This CDR3 spans 14 amino acids. In nucleotides, the CDR3 is TGCGCCAGCAGCTTGGAGTACAGGGGCTACGAGCAGTACTTC. This gives the protein CASSLEYRGYEQYF.

The chain joins TRBV4-1 to TRBJ2-7, with a tentative D call TRBD2 (6 bases). Trimming shortened V by 1 base and J by 2 bases, and 12 bases separated the two germline ends. CDR1 is MGHRA and CDR2 is YSYEKL in the germline V gene. This CDR3 comprises 15 residues. The CDR3 protein is CASSQGSGTTYEQYF. CDR3 nucleotides: TGCGCCAGCAGCCAAGGTAGCGGAACTACCTACGAGCAGTACTTC.

The chain is built from TRBV7-9 and TRBJ1-1; possible D gene TRBD1, 5 bases. Germline values: CDR1 SEHNR, CDR2 FQNEAQ (reference sequence). The V end lost 4 bases, the J end lost 4 bases, and 16 bases lay between the germline ends. The CDR3 consists of 15 residues. The CDR3 loop is CASSYRFPVGTEAFF. CDR3 DNA: TGTGCCAGCAGCTACAGGTTCCCCGTGGGCACTGAAGCTTTCTTT.

CDR3 coding DNA: TGTGCCAGCAGCGAACTAGCGGGAGGGCCGGGAGAGACCCAGTACTTC. It yields the protein CASSELAGGPGETQYF. This chain joins TRBV9 and TRBJ2-5; 13 positions agree with TRBD2. The germline V gene encodes CDR1 SGDLS and CDR2 YYNGEE. J was trimmed by 4 bases and V by 3 bases; bases with no gene match: 6. This CDR3 comprises 16 residues.

J is TRBJ2-1 and V is TRBV6-1, with TRBD2 matching 9 bases. Germline V gene sequence: CDR1 MNHNS, CDR2 SASEGT. V shed 11 bases and J 3 bases; nucleotides not matched to a gene: 11. This CDR3 spans 15 amino acids. CDR3: CASGIAGEIYNEQFF. The CDR3 DNA reads TGTGCCTCGGGGATAGCGGGAGAGATCTACAATGAGCAGTTCTTC.

V and J are TRBV9 and TRBJ1-4; tentative D call: TRBD1 (5 bases). From germline, CDR1 is SGDLS and CDR2 YYNGEE. Trimming removed 2 bases at V and 6 bases at J, with 11 bases between. The CDR3 has 14 residues. CDR3 in DNA: TGTGCCAGCAGCGTGGGGACTCAGGATGAAAAACTGTTTTTT. This encodes CASSVGTQDEKLFF.

J is TRBJ2-1 and V is TRBV7-3; 10 bases agree with TRBD2. Trimming took 4 bases from V and 9 from J; bases not matched to a gene: 0. CDR1 is SGHTA, CDR2 FQGTGA, per germline. The CDR3 consists of 12 residues. CDR3 residues: CASSSSGSEQFF. The DNA for the CDR3 is TGTGCCAGCAGCTCTAGCGGGAGTGAGCAGTTCTTC.

V and J are TRBV14 and TRBJ2-2; possibly TRBD2 for D (7 bases). This CDR3 is built from 16 residues. Germline V gene lookup returns CDR1 SGHDN and CDR2 FVKESK. Trimming removed 4 bases from V and 4 bases from J, with 16 bases in between. The CDR3 nucleotides are TGTGCCAGCAGCCGCCTGAGGGGGGGCGGCACCGGGGAGCTGTTTTTT. It yields the protein CASSRLRGGGTGELFF.

This chain uses TRBV28 with TRBJ2-2, with 12 bases lining up with TRBD2. The CDR3 totals 15 residues. The germline CDR1 and CDR2 sequences are MDHEN and SYDVKM. V dropped 5 bases and J dropped 5; count of bases not matched to a gene: 3. Here the CDR3 reads CASSAGLAGTGELFF. The CDR3 nucleotides are TGTGCCAGCAGTGCAGGACTAGCGGGGACCGGGGAGCTGTTTTTT.

V and J are TRBV6-1 and TRBJ1-1; 9 bases agree with TRBD1. Trimming at V came to 7 bases and at J to 4 bases, leaving 4 bases not matched to a gene. The CDR3 loop spans 13 amino acids. Germline V gene lookup returns CDR1 MNHNS and CDR2 SASEGT. The CDR3 reads CASKTTGGTEAFF. In nucleotides, the CDR3 is TGTGCCAGCAAAACGACAGGGGGCACTGAAGCTTTCTTT.

The chain combines TRBV28 with TRBJ2-6, with TRBD1 identical over 7 bases. The length of the CDR3 is 18 residues. CDR1 is MDHEN and CDR2 is SYDVKM in the germline V gene. Germline trimming cut 5 bases from V and 0 bases from J; bases unmatched to any gene: 10. The CDR3 protein is CASSTRQGRFSGANVLTF. In nucleotides, the CDR3 is TGTGCCAGCAGTACTCGACAGGGCCGTTTCTCTGGGGCCAACGTCCTGACTTTC.

This sequence joins TRBV5-6 and TRBJ2-5; D may be TRBD2 (6 bases). The germline V and J ends were trimmed by 3 bases and 4 bases, with 10 bases remaining between them. Per germline, CDR1 SGHDT and CDR2 YYEEEE. The CDR3 has 13 amino acids. CDR3 in DNA: TGTGCCAGCAGCTCGGAGGGCCCAGAGACCCAGTACTTC. Its protein is CASSSEGPETQYF.

The chain carries TRBV28 and TRBJ2-2; 8 nucleotides align to TRBD2. The germline V gene encodes CDR1 MDHEN and CDR2 SYDVKM. The ends lost 8 bases at V and 8 bases at J; junction bases unmatched: 7. The CDR3 extends over 13 amino acids. The CDR3 DNA reads as TGTGCCAGCGAGAACGGGAGGGGAGGGGAGCTGTTTTTT. Encoded protein: CASENGRGGELFF. Full variable domain (remainder filled in from reference TRBV28 and TRBJ2-2): DVKVTQSSRYLVKRTGEKVFLECVQDMDHENMFWYRQDPGLGLRLIYFSYDVKMKEKGDIPEGYSVSREKKERFSLILESASTNQTSMYLCASENGRGGELFFGEGSRLTVL.

V and J are TRBV6-1 and TRBJ1-3; tentative D call: TRBD1 (6 bases). Germline V gives CDR1 MNHNS, CDR2 SASEGT. Trimming cost V 6 bases and J 1 base, with 10 bases left between them. The CDR3 has 14 residues. CDR3 loop: CASSLQGSGNTIYF. The CDR3, as DNA: TGTGCCAGCAGCCTACAGGGATCTGGAAACACCATATATTTT.

This clone is a singleton in its sample. The chain uses TRBV19 and TRBJ1-1; D uncertain. CDR3 length: 14 amino acids. The germline V gene encodes CDR1 LNHDA and CDR2 SQIVND (reference sequence). Trimming removed 3 bases at V and 1 base at J, with 9 bases between. CDR3 sequence reads: CASSIGSGNTEAFF. The DNA for the CDR3 is TGTGCCAGTAGTATCGGGTCGGGGAACACTGAAGCTTTCTTT. The full variable domain, rest sourced from reference TRBV19 and TRBJ1-1, is DGGITQSPKYLFRKEGQNVTLSCEQNLNHDAMYWYRQDPGQGLRLIYYSQIVNDFQKGDIAEGYSVSREKKESFPLTVTSAQKNPTAFYLCASSIGSGNTEAFFGQGTRLTVV.

In this sample, this clone turned up once. The chain employs TRBV28 and TRBJ1-1; TRBD1 matches 8 bases. The trim removed 6 bases at V and 6 bases at J, leaving 12 bases unmatched. Germline lookup yields CDR1 MDHEN and CDR2 SYDVKM. This CDR3 has 15 residues. Here the CDR3 DNA reads TGTGCCAGCAGGGTACTGGACAGGGAAGGCTCTGAAGCTTTCTTT. It encodes CASRVLDREGSEAFF.